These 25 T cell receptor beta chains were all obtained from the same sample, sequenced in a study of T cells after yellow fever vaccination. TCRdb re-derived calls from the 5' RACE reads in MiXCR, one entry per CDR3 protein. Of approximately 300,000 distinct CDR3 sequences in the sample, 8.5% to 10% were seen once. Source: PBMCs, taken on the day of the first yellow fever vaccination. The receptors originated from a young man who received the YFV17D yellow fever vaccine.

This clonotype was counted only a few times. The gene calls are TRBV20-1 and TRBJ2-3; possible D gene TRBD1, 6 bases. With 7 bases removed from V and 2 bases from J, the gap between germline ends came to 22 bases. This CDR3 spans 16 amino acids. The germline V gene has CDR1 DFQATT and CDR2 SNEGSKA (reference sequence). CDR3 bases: TGCAGTGGAACAAACAGGGTACAAGGGTCCACAGATACGCAGTATTTT. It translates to CSGTNRVQGSTDTQYF.

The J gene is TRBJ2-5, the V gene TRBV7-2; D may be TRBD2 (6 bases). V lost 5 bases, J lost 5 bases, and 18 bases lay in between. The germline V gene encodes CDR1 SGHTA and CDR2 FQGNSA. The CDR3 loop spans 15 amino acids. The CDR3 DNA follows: TGTGCCAGCAGCCCGAATGGCGGGGCGCAGGAGACCCAGTACTTC. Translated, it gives CASSPNGGAQETQYF.

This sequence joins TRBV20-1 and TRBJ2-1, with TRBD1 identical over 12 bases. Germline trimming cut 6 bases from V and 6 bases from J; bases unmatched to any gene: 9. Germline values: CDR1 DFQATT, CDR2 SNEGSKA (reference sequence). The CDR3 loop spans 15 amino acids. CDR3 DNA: TGCAGTGCCCCGAGGGGGGACAGGGGGCGCAATGAGCAGTTCTTC. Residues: CSAPRGDRGRNEQFF.

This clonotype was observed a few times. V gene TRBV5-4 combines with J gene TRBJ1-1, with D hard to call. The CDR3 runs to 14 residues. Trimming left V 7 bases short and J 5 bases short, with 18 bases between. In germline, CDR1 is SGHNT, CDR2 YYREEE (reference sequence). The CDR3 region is CASGLSGGRTEAFF. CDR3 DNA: TGTGCCAGCGGGCTCTCGGGAGGAAGGACTGAAGCTTTCTTT. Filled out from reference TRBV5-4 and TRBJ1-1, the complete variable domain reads ETGVTQSPTHLIKTRGQQVTLRCSSQSGHNTVSWYQQALGQGPQFIFQYYREEENGRGNFPPRFSGLQFPNYSSELNVNALELDDSALYLCASGLSGGRTEAFFGQGTRLTVV.

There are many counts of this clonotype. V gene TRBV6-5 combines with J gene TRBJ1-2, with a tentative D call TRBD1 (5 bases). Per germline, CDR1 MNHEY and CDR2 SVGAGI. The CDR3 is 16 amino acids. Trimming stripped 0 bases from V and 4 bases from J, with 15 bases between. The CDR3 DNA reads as TGTGCCAGCAGTTACTCGGGGCAGGGTAGTTTCTATGGCTACACCTTC. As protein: CASSYSGQGSFYGYTF.

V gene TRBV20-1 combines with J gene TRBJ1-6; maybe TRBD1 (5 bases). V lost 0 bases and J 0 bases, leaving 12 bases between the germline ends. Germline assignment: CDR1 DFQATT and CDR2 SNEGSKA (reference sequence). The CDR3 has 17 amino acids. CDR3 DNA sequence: TGCAGTGCTAGAGATCCGGGGACCGTCTCCTATAATTCACCCCTCCACTTT. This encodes CSARDPGTVSYNSPLHF.

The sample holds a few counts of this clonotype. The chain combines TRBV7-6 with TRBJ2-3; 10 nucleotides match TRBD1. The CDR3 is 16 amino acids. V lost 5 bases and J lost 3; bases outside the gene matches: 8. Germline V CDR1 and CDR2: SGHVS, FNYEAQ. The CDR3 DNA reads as TGTGCCAGCAGCGGCCGGGACAGGGGAATAACAGATACGCAGTATTTT. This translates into CASSGRDRGITDTQYF.

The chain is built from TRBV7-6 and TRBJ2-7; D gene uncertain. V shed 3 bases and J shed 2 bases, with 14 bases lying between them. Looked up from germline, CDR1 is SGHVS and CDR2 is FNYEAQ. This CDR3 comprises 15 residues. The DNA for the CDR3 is TGTGCCAGCAGCTTGGTTACCGGGCCTACCTACGAGCAGTACTTC. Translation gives CASSLVTGPTYEQYF.

The CDR3 reads CASSLDSPGLVATSTDTQYF. The DNA for the CDR3 is TGTGCCAGCAGCTTAGATAGTCCGGGACTAGTAGCCACTAGCACAGATACGCAGTATTTT. This chain uses TRBV7-6 with TRBJ2-3; 8 bases align to TRBD2. The CDR3 loop spans 20 amino acids. J gave up 0 bases and V 1 base, and 15 bases lay outside the gene matches. Per the germline V gene, CDR1 is SGHVS and CDR2 is FNYEAQ. Complete variable domain (other parts from reference TRBV7-6 and TRBJ2-3): GAGVSQSPRYKVTKRGQDVALRCDPISGHVSLYWYRQALGQGPEFLTYFNYEAQQDKSGLPNDRFSAERPEGSISTLTIQRTEQRDSAMYRCASSLDSPGLVATSTDTQYFGPGTRLTVL.

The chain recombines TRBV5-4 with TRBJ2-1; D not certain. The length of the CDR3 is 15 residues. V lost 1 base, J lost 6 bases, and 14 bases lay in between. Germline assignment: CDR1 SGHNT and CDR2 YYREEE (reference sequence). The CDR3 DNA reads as TGTGCCAGCAGCTTGTCGGGTTTAGCTCCCAATGAGCAGTTCTTC. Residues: CASSLSGLAPNEQFF. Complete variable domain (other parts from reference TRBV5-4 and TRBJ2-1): ETGVTQSPTHLIKTRGQQVTLRCSSQSGHNTVSWYQQALGQGPQFIFQYYREEENGRGNFPPRFSGLQFPNYSSELNVNALELDDSALYLCASSLSGLAPNEQFFGPGTRLTVL.

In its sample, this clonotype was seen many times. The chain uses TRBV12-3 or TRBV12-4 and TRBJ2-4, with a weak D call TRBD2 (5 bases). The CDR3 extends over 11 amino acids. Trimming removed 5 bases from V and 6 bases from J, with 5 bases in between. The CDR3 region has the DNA TGTGCCAGCAGTGAGGGAAACATTCAGTACTTC. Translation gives CASSEGNIQYF.

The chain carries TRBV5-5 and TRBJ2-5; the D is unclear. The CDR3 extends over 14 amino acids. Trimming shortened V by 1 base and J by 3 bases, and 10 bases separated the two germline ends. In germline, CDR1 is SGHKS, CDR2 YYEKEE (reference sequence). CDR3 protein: CASSLWGWEETQYF. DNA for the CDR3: TGTGCCAGCAGCTTGTGGGGTTGGGAAGAGACCCAGTACTTC.

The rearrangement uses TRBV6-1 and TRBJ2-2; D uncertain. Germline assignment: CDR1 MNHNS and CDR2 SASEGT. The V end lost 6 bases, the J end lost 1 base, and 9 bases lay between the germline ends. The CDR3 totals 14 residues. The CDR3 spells CASSGYRNTGELFF. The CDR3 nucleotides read TGTGCCAGCAGCGGCTACAGGAACACCGGGGAGCTGTTTTTT.

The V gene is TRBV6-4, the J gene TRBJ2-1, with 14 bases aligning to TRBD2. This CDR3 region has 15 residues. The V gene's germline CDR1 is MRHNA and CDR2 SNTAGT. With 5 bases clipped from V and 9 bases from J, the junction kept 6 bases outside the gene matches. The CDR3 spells CASSHGLAGGSEQFF. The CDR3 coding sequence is TGTGCCAGCAGTCACGGACTAGCGGGGGGTAGTGAGCAGTTCTTC.

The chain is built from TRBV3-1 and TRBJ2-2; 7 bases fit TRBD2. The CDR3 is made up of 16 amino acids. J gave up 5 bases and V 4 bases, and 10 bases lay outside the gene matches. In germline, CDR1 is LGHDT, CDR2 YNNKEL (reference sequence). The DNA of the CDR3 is TGTGCCAGCAGCCGTGGGACGGGAGGCTTAACCGGGGAGCTGTTTTTT. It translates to CASSRGTGGLTGELFF. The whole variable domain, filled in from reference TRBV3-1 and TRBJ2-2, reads DTAVSQTPKYLVTQMGNDKSIKCEQNLGHDTMYWYKQDSKKFLKIMFSYNNKELIINETVPNRFSPKSPDKAHLNLHINSLELGDSAVYFCASSRGTGGLTGELFFGEGSRLTVL.

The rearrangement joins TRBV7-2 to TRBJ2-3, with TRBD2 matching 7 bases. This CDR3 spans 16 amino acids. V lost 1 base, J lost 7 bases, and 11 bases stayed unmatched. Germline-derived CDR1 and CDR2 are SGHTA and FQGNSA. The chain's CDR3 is CASSLGKRGNIHTQYF. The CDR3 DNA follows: TGTGCCAGCAGCTTAGGCAAGCGGGGCAACATTCATACGCAGTATTTT.

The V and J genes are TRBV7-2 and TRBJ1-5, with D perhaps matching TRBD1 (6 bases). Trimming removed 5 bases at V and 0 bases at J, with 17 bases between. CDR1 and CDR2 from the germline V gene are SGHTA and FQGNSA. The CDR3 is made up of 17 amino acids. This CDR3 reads CASSPIGGRYSNQPQHF. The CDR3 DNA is TGTGCCAGCAGCCCCATCGGGGGCCGCTATAGCAATCAGCCCCAGCATTTT.

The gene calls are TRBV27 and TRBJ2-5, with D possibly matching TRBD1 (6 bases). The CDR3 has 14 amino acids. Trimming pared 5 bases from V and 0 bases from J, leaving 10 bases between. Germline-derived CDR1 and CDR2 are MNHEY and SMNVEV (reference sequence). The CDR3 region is CASSRTGYQETQYF. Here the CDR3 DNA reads TGTGCCAGCAGTCGAACAGGGTACCAAGAGACCCAGTACTTC.

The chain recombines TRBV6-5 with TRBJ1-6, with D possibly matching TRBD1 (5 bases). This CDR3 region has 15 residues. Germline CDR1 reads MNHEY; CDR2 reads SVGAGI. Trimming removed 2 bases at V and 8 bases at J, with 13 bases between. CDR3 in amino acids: CASSYLEGTHSPLHF. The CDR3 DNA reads TGTGCCAGCAGTTACCTTGAAGGGACTCATTCACCCCTCCACTTT.

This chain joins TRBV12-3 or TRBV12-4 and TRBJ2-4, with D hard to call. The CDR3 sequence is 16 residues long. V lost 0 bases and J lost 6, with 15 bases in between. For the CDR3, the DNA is TGTGCCAGCAGTTTAGCGCGTTCTGGATCCCTAAACATTCAGTACTTC. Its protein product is CASSLARSGSLNIQYF.

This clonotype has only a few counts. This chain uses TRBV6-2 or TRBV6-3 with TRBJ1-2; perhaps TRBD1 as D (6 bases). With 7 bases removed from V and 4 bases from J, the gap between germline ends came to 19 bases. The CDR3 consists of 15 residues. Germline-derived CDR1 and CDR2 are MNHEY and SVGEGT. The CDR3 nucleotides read TGTGCCAGCACCCCTGCTTTGGGGGCTGGCTATGGCTACACCTTC. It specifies CASTPALGAGYGYTF.

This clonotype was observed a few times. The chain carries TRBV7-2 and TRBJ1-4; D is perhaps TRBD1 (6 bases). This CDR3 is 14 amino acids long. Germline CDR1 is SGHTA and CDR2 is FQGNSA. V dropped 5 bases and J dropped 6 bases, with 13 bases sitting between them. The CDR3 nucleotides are TGTGCCAGCAGCGGGTGGGGGGCCGATGAAAAACTGTTTTTT. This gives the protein CASSGWGADEKLFF.

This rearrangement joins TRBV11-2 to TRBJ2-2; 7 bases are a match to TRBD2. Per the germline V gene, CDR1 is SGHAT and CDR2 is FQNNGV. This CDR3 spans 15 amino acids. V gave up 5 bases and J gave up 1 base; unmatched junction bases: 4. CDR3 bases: TGTGCCAGCAGCGTCCAGCGGGGGAACACCGGGGAGCTGTTTTTT. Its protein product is CASSVQRGNTGELFF. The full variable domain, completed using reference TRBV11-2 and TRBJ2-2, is EAGVAQSPRYKIIEKRQSVAFWCNPISGHATLYWYQQILGQGPKLLIQFQNNGVVDDSQLPKDRFSAERLKGVDSTLKIQPAKLEDSAVYLCASSVQRGNTGELFFGEGSRLTVL.

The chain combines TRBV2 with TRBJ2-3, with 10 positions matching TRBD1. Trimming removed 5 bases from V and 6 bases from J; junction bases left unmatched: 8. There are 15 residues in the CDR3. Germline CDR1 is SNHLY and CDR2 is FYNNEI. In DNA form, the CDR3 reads TGTGCCAGCAGTCAGGACAGGGGGAATTGGGATACGCAGTATTTT. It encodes CASSQDRGNWDTQYF.

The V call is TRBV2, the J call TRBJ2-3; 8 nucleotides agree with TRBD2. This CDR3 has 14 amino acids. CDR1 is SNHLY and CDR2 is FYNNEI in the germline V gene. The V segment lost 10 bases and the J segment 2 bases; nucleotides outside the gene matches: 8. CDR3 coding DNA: TGTGCCACCCGGGGGGGGCGCGACACAGATACGCAGTATTTT. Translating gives CATRGGRDTDTQYF.